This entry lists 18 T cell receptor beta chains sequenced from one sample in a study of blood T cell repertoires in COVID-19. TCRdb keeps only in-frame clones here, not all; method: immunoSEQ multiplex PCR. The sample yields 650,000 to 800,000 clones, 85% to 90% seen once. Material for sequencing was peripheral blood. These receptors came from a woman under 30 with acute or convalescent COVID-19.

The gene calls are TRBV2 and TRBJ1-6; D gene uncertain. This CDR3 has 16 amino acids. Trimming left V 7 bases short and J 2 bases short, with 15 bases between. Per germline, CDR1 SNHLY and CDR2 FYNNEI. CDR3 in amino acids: CASNLLANAYNSPLHF. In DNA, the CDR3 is TGTGCCAGCAACCTGCTAGCGAACGCCTATAATTCACCCCTCCACTTT.

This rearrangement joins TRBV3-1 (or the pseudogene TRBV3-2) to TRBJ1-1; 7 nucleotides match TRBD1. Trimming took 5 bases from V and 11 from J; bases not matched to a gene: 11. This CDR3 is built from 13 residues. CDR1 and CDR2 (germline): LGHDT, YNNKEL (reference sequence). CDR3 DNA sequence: TGTGCCAGCAGCGATGATGACAGGGTCGACGCTTTCTTT. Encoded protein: CASSDDDRVDAFF.

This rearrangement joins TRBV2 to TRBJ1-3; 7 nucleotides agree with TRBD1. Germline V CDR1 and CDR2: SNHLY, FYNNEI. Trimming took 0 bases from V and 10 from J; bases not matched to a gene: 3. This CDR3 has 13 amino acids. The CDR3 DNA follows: TGTGCCAGCAGTGAAGCGCCGGGACAGACCATATATTTT. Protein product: CASSEAPGQTIYF.

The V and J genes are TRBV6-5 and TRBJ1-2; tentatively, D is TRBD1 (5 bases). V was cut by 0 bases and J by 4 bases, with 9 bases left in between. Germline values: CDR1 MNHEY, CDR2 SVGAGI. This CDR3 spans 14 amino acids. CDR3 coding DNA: TGTGCCAGCAGTTACTCCGCGGGGACCTATGGCTACACCTTC. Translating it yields CASSYSAGTYGYTF.

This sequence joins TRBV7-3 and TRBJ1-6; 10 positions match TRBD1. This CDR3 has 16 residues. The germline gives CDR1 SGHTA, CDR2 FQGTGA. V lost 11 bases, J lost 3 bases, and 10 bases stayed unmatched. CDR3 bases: TGTGCCCGGGTGTGGGACAGGGGACACTATAATTCACCCCTCCACTTT. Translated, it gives CARVWDRGHYNSPLHF.

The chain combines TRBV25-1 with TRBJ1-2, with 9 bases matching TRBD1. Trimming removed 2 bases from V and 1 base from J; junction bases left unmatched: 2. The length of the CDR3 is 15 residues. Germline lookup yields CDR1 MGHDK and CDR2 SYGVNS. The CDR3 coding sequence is TGTGCCAGCAGTGAACGGGGACAGGGTAACTATGGCTACACCTTC. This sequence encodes CASSERGQGNYGYTF.

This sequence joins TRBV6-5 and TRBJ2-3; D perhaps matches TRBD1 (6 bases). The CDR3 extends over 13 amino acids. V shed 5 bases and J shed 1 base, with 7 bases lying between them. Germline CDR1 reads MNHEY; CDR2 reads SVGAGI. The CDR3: CASSRTGTDTQYF. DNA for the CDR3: TGTGCCAGCAGTCGGACAGGCACAGATACGCAGTATTTT.

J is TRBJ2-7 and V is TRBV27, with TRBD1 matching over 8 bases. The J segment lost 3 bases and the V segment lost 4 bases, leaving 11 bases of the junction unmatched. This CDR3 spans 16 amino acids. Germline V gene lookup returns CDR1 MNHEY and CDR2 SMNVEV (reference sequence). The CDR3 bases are TGTGCCAGCAGTTCCCCAGGACAGGGAGATGGCTACGAGCAGTACTTC. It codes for CASSSPGQGDGYEQYF.

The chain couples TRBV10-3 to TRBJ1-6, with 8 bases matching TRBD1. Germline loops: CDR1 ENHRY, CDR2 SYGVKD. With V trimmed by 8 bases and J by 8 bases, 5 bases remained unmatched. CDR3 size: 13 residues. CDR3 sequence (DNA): TGTGCCATCCGGGACAGGCTGGATTCACCCCTCCACTTT. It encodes CAIRDRLDSPLHF.

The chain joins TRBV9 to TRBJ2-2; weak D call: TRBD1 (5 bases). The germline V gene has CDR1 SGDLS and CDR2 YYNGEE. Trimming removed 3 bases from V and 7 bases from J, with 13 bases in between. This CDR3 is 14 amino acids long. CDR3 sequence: CASSAPGHRGELFF. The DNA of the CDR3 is TGTGCCAGCAGCGCCCCCGGACATCGCGGGGAGCTGTTTTTT.

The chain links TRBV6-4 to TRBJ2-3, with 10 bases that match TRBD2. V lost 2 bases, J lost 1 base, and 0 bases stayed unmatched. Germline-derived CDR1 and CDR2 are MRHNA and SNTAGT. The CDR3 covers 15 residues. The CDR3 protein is CASSDGTSGTDTQYF. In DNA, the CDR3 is TGTGCCAGCAGTGACGGGACTAGCGGCACAGATACGCAGTATTTT.

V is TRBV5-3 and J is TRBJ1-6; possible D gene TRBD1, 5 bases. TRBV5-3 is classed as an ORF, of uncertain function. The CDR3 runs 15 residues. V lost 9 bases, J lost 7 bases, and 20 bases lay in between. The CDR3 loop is CATPLRGCGNSPLHF. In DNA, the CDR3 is TGTGCCACCCCCCTTCGGGGGTGTGGGAATTCACCCCTCCACTTT.

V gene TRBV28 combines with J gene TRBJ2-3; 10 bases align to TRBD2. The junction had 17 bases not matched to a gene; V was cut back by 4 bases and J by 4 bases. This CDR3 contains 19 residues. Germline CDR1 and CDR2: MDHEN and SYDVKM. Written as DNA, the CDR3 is TGTGCCAGCAGTTCCCCCGACAGTATACTAGCGGGGAATTCAGATACGCAGTATTTT. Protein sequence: CASSSPDSILAGNSDTQYF.

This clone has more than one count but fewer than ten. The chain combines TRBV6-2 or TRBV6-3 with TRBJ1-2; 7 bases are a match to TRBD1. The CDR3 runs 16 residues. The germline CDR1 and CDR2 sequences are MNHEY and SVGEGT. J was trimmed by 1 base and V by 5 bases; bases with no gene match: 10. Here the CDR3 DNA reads TGTGCCAGCAGTAAACACGGGACAGAAGTTAACTATGGCTACACCTTC. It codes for CASSKHGTEVNYGYTF.

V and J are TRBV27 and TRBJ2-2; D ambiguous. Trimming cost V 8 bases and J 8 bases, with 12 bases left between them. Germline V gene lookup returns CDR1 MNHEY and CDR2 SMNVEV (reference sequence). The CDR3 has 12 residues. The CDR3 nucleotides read TGTGCCAGCCAGGCCCCGGAAGGGGAGCTGTTTTTT. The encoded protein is CASQAPEGELFF.

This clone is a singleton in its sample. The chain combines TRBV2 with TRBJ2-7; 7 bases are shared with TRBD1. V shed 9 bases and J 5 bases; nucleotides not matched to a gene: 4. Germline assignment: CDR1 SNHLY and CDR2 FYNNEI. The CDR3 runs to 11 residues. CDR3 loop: CARQGPNEQYF. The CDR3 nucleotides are TGTGCCAGACAGGGGCCCAACGAGCAGTACTTC.

The CDR3 is CASSPAAWQRGGTEAFF. Here the CDR3 DNA reads TGTGCCAGCAGTCCGGCGGCCTGGCAGAGAGGTGGCACTGAAGCTTTCTTT. This sequence joins TRBV27 and TRBJ1-1; D remains ambiguous. V lost 5 bases and J 4 bases, leaving 23 bases between the germline ends. The germline V gene has CDR1 MNHEY and CDR2 SMNVEV (reference sequence). CDR3 length equals 17 residues.

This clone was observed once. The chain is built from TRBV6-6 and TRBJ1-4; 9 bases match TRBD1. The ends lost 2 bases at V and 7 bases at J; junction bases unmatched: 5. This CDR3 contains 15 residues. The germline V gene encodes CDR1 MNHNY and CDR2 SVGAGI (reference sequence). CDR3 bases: TGTGCCAGCAGTTACCTCCGGGACAGGGCTGAAAAACTGTTTTTT. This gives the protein CASSYLRDRAEKLFF.